This TCR beta chain was captured in a study of blood T cell repertoires in COVID-19. Across the whole study: The origin of the acute and convalescent COVID-19 samples was the United States, Italy and Spain. PBMCs, B-cell-depleted T cells, or T cells were the source of the cDNA or gDNA that made up the material.

Per the study methods: How many nucleated cells were present was estimated from reference gene primer amplification. Libraries were prepared by immunoSEQ multiplex PCR; TCRdb keeps only in-frame clonotypes and omits some of them. The DNA gave D and trimming, while V, J and clone size come from that table. The sample shows tens of thousands of clones, 70% to 90% of them seen only once. V was cut by 3 bases and J by 1 base, with 13 bases left in between. Germline CDR1 reads SEHNR; CDR2 reads FQNEAQ (reference sequence). The CDR3 has 16 residues. The TCR was taken from a man over 45 with active COVID-19. The sample was peripheral blood. The rearrangement joins TRBV7-9 to TRBJ2-1; D is possibly TRBD2 (5 bases). CDR3 in amino acids: CASSFTAAASYNEQFF. The CDR3 bases are TGTGCCAGCAGCTTTACAGCGGCCGCTTCCTACAATGAGCAGTTCTTC.